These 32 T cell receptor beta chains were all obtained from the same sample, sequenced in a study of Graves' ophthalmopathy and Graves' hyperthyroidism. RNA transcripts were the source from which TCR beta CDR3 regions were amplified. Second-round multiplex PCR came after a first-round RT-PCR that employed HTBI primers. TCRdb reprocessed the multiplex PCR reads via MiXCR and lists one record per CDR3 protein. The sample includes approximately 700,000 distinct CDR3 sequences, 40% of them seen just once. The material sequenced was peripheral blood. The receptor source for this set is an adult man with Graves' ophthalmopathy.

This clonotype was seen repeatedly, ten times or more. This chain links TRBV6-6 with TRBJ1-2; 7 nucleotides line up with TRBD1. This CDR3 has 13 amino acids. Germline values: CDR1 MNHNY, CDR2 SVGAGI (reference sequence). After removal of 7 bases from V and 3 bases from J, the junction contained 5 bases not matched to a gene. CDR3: CASIEGADYGYTF. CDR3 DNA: TGTGCCAGCATAGAGGGGGCGGACTATGGCTACACCTTC.

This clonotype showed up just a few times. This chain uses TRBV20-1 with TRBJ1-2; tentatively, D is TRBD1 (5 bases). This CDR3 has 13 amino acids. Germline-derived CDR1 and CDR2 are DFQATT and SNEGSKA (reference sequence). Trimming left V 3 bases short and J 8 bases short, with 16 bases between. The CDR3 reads CSASPRGWGGYTF. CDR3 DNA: TGCAGTGCTAGCCCGAGGGGCTGGGGGGGCTACACCTTC.

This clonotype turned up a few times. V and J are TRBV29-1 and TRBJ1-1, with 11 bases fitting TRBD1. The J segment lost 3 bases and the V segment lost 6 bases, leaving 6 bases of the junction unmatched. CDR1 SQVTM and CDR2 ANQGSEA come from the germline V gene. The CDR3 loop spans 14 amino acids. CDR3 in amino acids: CSVSRDRGDTEAFF. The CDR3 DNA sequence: TGCAGCGTGTCCCGGGACAGGGGGGACACTGAAGCTTTCTTT.

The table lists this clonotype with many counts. CDR3 amino acids: CASSIRGQGFGHSPLHF. CDR3 nucleotide sequence: TGTGCCAGTAGTATCAGGGGACAGGGGTTCGGTCATTCACCCCTCCACTTT. The chain carries TRBV19 and TRBJ1-6, with 10 positions matching TRBD1. Germline V gives CDR1 LNHDA, CDR2 SQIVND (reference sequence). This CDR3 spans 17 amino acids. V shed 3 bases, J shed 8 bases, and the junction held 10 bases outside the gene matches.

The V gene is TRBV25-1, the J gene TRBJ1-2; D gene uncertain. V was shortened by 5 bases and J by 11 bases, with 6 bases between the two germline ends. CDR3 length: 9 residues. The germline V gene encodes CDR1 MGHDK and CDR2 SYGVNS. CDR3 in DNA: TGTGCCAGCAGTTCTGGTTACACCTTC. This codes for CASSSGYTF.

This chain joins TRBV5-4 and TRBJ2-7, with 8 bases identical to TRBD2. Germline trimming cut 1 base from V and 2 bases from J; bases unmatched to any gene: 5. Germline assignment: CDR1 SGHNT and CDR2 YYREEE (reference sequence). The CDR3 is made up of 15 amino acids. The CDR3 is CASSLFAGGAYEQYF. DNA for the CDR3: TGTGCCAGCAGCTTGTTCGCGGGGGGTGCCTACGAGCAGTACTTC.

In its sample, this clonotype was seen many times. The CDR3 reads CASSSGPKYEQYF. In nucleotides, the CDR3 is TGTGCCAGCAGTTCGGGACCGAAGTACGAGCAGTACTTC. The gene calls are TRBV2 and TRBJ2-7; D is possibly TRBD1 or TRBD2 (5 bases each). The V and J ends lost 5 bases and 4 bases respectively, with 12 bases between them. Germline CDR1 is SNHLY and CDR2 is FYNNEI. This CDR3 has 13 amino acids.

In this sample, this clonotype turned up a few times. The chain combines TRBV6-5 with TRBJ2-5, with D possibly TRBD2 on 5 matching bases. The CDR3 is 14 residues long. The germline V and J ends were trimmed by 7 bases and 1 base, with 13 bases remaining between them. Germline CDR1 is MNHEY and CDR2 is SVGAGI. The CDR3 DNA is TGTGCCAGCACTAAGGGAGATATCCAAGAGACCCAGTACTTC. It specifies CASTKGDIQETQYF.

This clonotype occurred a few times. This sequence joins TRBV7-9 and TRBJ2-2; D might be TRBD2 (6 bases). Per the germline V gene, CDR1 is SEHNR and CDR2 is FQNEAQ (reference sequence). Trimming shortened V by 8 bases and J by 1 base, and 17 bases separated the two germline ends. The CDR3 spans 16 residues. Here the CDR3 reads CASSLGDLRNTGELFF. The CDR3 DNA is TGTGCCAGCTCCCTGGGGGACTTAAGGAACACCGGGGAGCTGTTTTTT.

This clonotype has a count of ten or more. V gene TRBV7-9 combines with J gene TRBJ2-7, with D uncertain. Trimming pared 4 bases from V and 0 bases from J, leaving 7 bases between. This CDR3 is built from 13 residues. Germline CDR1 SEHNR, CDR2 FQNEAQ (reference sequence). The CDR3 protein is CASSSPISYEQYF. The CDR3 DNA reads TGTGCCAGCAGCTCCCCGATCTCCTACGAGCAGTACTTC.

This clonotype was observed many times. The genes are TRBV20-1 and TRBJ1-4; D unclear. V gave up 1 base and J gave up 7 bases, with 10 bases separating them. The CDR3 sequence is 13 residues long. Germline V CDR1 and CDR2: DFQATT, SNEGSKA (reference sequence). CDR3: CSARGGSREKLFF. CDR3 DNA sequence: TGCAGTGCTAGAGGAGGCTCACGTGAAAAACTGTTTTTT.

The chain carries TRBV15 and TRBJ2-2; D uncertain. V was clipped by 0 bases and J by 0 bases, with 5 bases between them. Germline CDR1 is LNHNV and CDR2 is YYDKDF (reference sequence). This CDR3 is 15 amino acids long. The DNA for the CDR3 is TGTGCCACCAGCAGAGATGGCACGAACACCGGGGAGCTGTTTTTT. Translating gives CATSRDGTNTGELFF.

The CDR3 coding sequence is TGTGCCAGTACAAAATCAGGGGCTTCGACTGAAGCTTTCTTT. Amino acid sequence: CASTKSGASTEAFF. V usage is TRBV25-1 and J usage is TRBJ1-1, with TRBD1 as a possible D gene (6 bases). V was clipped by 9 bases and J by 5 bases, with 19 bases between them. CDR1 is MGHDK and CDR2 is SYGVNS in the germline V gene. CDR3 length: 14 residues.

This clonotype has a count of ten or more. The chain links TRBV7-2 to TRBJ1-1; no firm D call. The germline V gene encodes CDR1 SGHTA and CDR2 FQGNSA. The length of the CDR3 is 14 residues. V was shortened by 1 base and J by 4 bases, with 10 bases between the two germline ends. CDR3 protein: CASSLGGIGTEAFF. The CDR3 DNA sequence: TGTGCCAGCAGCTTAGGAGGGATCGGCACTGAAGCTTTCTTT.

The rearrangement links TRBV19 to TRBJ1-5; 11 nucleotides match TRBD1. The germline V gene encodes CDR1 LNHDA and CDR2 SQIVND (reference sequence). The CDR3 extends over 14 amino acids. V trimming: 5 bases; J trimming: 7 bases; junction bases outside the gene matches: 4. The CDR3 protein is CASSRDRGRQPQHF. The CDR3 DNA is TGTGCCAGTAGTCGGGACAGGGGGAGACAGCCCCAGCATTTT. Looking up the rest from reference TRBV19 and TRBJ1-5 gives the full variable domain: DGGITQSPKYLFRKEGQNVTLSCEQNLNHDAMYWYRQDPGQGLRLIYYSQIVNDFQKGDIAEGYSVSREKKESFPLTVTSAQKNPTAFYLCASSRDRGRQPQHFGDGTRLSIL.

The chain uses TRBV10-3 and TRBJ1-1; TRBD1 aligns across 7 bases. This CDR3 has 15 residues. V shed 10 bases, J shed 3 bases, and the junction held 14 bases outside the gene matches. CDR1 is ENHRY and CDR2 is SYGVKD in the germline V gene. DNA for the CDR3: TGTGCCAGCAGCCCCGACAGGGCAAGTGACACTGAAGCTTTCTTT. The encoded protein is CASSPDRASDTEAFF.

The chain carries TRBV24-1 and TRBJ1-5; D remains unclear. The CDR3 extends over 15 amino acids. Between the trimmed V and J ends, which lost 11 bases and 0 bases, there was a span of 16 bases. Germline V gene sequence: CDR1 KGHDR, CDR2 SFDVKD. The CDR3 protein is CASRLIGNSNQPQHF. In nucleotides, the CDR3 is TGTGCCAGCAGATTGATAGGAAATAGCAATCAGCCCCAGCATTTT.

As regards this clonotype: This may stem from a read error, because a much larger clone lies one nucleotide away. The CDR3 DNA reads as TGCAGTGCTGAAGACGGGGCCTACGAGCAGTACTTC. Translated: CSAEDGAYEQYF. The chain carries TRBV20-1 and TRBJ2-7; the D gene is possibly TRBD2 (5 bases). The V end was cut by 5 bases, the J end by 2 bases, with 10 bases between. CDR3 length: 12 amino acids. Germline V CDR1 and CDR2: DFQATT, SNEGSKA (reference sequence).

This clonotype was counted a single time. This chain's CDR3 is CASDRVEIAEKLFF. The CDR3, as DNA: TGTGCCAGCGACAGGGTCGAGATAGCTGAAAAACTGTTTTTT. The V gene is TRBV2, the J gene TRBJ1-4; 7 bases line up with TRBD1. V was pared by 8 bases and J by 7 bases, with 10 bases of the junction left unmatched. CDR1 SNHLY and CDR2 FYNNEI come from the germline V gene. The CDR3 extends over 14 amino acids.

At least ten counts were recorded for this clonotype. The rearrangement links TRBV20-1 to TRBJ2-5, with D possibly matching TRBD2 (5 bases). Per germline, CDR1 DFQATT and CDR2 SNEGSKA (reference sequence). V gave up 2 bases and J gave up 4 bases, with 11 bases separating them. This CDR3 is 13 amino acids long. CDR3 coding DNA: TGCAGTGCTAGACAGGAGGCAGTAGAGACCCAGTACTTC. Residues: CSARQEAVETQYF.

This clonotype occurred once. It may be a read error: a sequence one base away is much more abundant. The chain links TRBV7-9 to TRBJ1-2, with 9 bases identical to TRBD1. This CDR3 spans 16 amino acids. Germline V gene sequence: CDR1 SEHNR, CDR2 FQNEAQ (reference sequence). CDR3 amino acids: CASSLAVGQGNYDYTF. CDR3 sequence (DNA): TGTGCCAGCAGCTTAGCCGTGGGACAGGGAAACTATGACTACACCTTC.

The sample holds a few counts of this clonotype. CDR3 DNA: TGTGCCAGCAGTTTAGTGGGACAGATCTACGAGCAGTACTTC. Encoded protein: CASSLVGQIYEQYF. The genes are TRBV12-3 or TRBV12-4 and TRBJ2-7, with 7 nucleotides matching TRBD1. The CDR3 runs to 14 residues. The junction had 3 bases not matched to a gene; V was cut back by 1 base and J by 3 bases.

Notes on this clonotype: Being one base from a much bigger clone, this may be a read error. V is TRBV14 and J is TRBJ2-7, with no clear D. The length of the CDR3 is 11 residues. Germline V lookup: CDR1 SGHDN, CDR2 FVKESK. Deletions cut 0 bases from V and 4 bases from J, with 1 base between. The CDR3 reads CASSQEYEQYF. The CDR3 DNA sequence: TGTGCCAGCAGCCAAGAATACGAGCAGTACTTC.

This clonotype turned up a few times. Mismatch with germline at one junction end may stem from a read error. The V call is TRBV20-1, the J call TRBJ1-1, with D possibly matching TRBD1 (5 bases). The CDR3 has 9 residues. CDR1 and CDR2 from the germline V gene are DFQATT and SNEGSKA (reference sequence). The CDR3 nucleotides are TGCAGTGCCGCCATGGGGGTTTATTTT. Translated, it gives CSAAMGVYF.

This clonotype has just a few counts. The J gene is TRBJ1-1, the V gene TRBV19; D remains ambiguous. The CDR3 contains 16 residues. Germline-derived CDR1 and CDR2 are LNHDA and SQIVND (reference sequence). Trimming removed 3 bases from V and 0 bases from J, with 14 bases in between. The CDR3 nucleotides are TGTGCCAGTAGTATCATTTCGGGGAACATGAACACTGAAGCTTTCTTT. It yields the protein CASSIISGNMNTEAFF.

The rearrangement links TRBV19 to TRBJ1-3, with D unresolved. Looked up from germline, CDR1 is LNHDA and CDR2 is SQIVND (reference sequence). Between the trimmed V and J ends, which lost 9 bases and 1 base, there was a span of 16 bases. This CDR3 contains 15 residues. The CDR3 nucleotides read TGTGCCAGCAGCCAAGCGACGGCGTCTGGAAACACCATATATTTT. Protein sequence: CASSQATASGNTIYF.

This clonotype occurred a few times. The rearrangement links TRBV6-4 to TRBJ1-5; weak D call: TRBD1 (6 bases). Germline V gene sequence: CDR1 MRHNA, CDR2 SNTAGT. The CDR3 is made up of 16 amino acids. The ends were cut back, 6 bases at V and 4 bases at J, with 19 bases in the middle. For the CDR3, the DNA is TGTGCCAGCAGCCGCTTTAGGGGGGGCGGGAATCAGCCCCAGCATTTT. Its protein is CASSRFRGGGNQPQHF.

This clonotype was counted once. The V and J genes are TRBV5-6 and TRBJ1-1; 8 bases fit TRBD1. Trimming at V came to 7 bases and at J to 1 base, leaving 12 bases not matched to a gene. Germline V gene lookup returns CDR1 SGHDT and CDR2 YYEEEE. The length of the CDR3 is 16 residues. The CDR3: CASSHFGQGWNTEAFF. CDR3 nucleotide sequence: TGTGCCAGCTCACATTTCGGACAGGGATGGAACACTGAAGCTTTCTTT.

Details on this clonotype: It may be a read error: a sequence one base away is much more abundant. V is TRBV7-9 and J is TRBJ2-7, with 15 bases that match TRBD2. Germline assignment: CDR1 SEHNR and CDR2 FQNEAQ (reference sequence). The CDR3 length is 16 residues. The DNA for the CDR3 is TGTACCAGCAGCTTAGCGACGGGACTAGCGGGAGGCGAGCAGTACTTC. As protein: CTSSLATGLAGGEQYF.

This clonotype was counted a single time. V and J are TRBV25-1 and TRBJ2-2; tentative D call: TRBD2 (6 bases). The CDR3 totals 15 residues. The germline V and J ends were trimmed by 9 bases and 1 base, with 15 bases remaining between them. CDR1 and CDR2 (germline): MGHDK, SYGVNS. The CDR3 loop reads CASSEGPLNTGELFF. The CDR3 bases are TGTGCCAGTTCGGAGGGACCGTTGAACACCGGGGAGCTGTTTTTT. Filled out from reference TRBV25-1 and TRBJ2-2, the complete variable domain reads EADIYQTPRYLVIGTGKKITLECSQTMGHDKMYWYQQDPGMELHLIHYSYGVNSTEKGDLSSESTVSRIRTEHFPLTLESARPSHTSQYLCASSEGPLNTGELFFGEGSRLTVL.

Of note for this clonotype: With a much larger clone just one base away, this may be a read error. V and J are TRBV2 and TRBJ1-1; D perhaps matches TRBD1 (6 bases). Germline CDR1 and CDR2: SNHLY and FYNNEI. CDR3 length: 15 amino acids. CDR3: CAISESNRVNTEAFF. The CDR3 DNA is TGTGCCATCAGTGAGTCGAACAGGGTGAACACTGAAGCTTTCTTT.

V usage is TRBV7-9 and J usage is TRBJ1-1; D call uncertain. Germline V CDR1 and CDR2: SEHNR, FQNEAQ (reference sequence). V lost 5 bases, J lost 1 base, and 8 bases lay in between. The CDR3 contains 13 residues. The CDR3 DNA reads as TGTGCCAGCAGCCCAGTCAGGAACACTGAAGCTTTCTTT. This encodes CASSPVRNTEAFF.